This is a list of T cell receptor beta chains from one sample in a study of human T cells and chemical hapten exposure. TCRdb itself ran the RACE reads through MiXCR, one entry per CDR3 protein. The sample includes about 37,000 distinct CDR3 sequences, roughly 6.4% of them seen just once. The material sequenced was whole blood, taken in connection with sensitization to the hapten diphenylcyclopropenone (DPC). The source is a woman aged 25 to 39 with alopecia areata. Some clones in this sample may be carry-over from other donors' samples. CDR3s include the opening cysteine and the closing phenylalanine or tryptophan. A D gene is named only where the DNA matches it firmly. Some rows have no size entry. The others give once, few or many, or a class for an expanded clone.

TRBD2,few,TRBV20-1,TRBJ2-1,TGCAGTGCTAGAGATCGGCTAGCGGGGTTGAATGAGCAGTTCTTC,CSARDRLAGLNEQFF
NA,few,TRBV7-2,TRBJ1-1,TGTGCCAGCAGCCCAATCGTAAACATGAACACTGAAGCTTTCTTT,CASSPIVNMNTEAFF
NA,few,TRBV6-2/TRBV6-3,TRBJ2-1,TGTGCCAGCAATCCGGGACTCCGGTACAATGAGCAGTTCTTC,CASNPGLRYNEQFF
NA,NA,TRBV2,TRBJ2-3,TGTGCCAGCAGTATACAAGGCGTCGGCACAGATACGCAGTATTTT,CASSIQGVGTDTQYF
TRBD2,NA,TRBV30,TRBJ2-5,TGTGCCTGGAGTGTGGCGGGGGGACAAGAGACCCAGTACTTC,CAWSVAGGQETQYF
TRBD2,few,TRBV4-3,TRBJ2-3,TGCGCCAGCAGCCAAGATACGGGGGGAGGGGCAGATACGCAGTATTTT,CASSQDTGGGADTQYF
NA,NA,TRBV5-1,TRBJ2-3,TGCGCCAGCAGCTTCGCCGGGACTAGCACAGATACGCAGTATTTT,CASSFAGTSTDTQYF
NA,many,TRBV12-3/TRBV12-4,TRBJ1-5,TGTGCCAGCAGTCTTAGCGGACAGCTCAATCAGCCCCAGCATTTT,CASSLSGQLNQPQHF
NA,many,TRBV20-1,TRBJ2-1,TGCAGTGCTAGAGATCTAGGAGCGGATGCTTACAATGAGCAGTTCTTC,CSARDLGADAYNEQFF
TRBD1,NA,TRBV20-1,TRBJ2-4,TGCAGTGCTAGAGGTTACAGGGGTTCGGAAAACATTCAGTACTTC,CSARGYRGSENIQYF
NA,many,TRBV7-2,TRBJ2-3,TGTGCCAGCAGCTTAGCGCAGGCCAACACAGATACGCAGTATTTT,CASSLAQANTDTQYF
NA,NA,TRBV7-9,TRBJ2-6,TGTGCCAGCAGCTTTGGCCCCTCTGGGGCCAACGTCCTGACTTTC,CASSFGPSGANVLTF
NA,many,TRBV7-2,TRBJ1-2,TGTGCCAGCAGCTTACGAACGGACCCCACTGGCTACACCTTC,CASSLRTDPTGYTF
NA,NA,TRBV6-2/TRBV6-3,TRBJ2-2,TGTGCCAGCAGTTACGGCCAGGCGAACACCGGGGAGCTGTTTTTT,CASSYGQANTGELFF
NA,many,TRBV20-1,TRBJ2-3,TGCAGTGCTAAGGGAGGCGGGACAGATACGCAGTATTTT,CSAKGGGTDTQYF
NA,NA,TRBV6-2/TRBV6-3,TRBJ1-5,TGTGCCAGCAGGTTCCGGGGCAATCAGCCCCAGCATTTT,CASRFRGNQPQHF
TRBD1,few,TRBV28,TRBJ2-2,TGTGCCAGCAGTCCAGGGGGCGAGGGCACCGGGGAGCTGTTTTTT,CASSPGGEGTGELFF
TRBD1,few,TRBV20-1,TRBJ1-4,TGCAGTGCCTTGTCCCGACAGGGGTTCGATGAAAAACTGTTTTTT,CSALSRQGFDEKLFF
NA,few,TRBV10-3,TRBJ1-5,TGTGCCATCAGTGAGGTCGATGAGGGCAATCAGCCCCAGCATTTT,CAISEVDEGNQPQHF
NA,many,TRBV4-1,TRBJ1-6,TGCGCCAGCAGCCCCCAGGTAGGGGGTTCACCCCTCCACTTT,CASSPQVGGSPLHF
TRBD1,many,TRBV29-1,TRBJ1-2,TGCAGCGTCGAGGGACAGGGGGCAACTGGCTACACCTTC,CSVEGQGATGYTF
TRBD1,many,TRBV30,TRBJ1-6,TGTGCCTGGAGTGTACCCCGGACAGGACAAAATTCACCCCTCCACTTT,CAWSVPRTGQNSPLHF